Below are 6 T cell receptor beta chains sequenced from a single sample in a study of shared clonotypes between healthy human individuals. Measured with immunoSEQ multiplex PCR; TCRdb has only the in-frame clones, and not every one. The sample carries roughly 450,000 clones, 60% to 85% recorded once. Sequenced material: PBMCs. These receptors all come from a middle-aged woman in good health. Some clones in this sample may be carry-over from other donors' samples.

The V and J genes are TRBV19 and TRBJ2-3, with unresolved D. Germline lookup yields CDR1 LNHDA and CDR2 SQIVND (reference sequence). Between the trimmed V and J ends, which lost 6 bases and 6 bases, there was a span of 19 bases. The CDR3 runs 15 residues. Here the CDR3 reads CASRSPRSPEDTQYF. In nucleotides, the CDR3 is TGTGCCAGTAGGTCCCCGCGGTCCCCCGAGGATACGCAGTATTTT.

This rearrangement joins TRBV14 to TRBJ2-1, with 9 positions matching TRBD2. Germline V gene lookup returns CDR1 SGHDN and CDR2 FVKESK. The CDR3 loop spans 16 amino acids. V lost 1 base, J lost 6 bases, and 7 bases stayed unmatched. CDR3 residues: CASSQVGLAIPNEQFF. The CDR3 nucleotides are TGTGCCAGCAGCCAAGTAGGACTAGCGATACCCAATGAGCAGTTCTTC.

The rearrangement uses TRBV5-1 and TRBJ2-3; D is possibly TRBD1 (6 bases). The V and J ends lost 4 bases and 2 bases respectively, with 14 bases between them. Germline V gene sequence: CDR1 SGHRS, CDR2 YFSETQ. The CDR3 runs 15 residues. In nucleotides, the CDR3 is TGCGCCAGCAGCCCCGGGACATCCGTCACAGATACGCAGTATTTT. Residues: CASSPGTSVTDTQYF.

This rearrangement joins TRBV9 to TRBJ1-4; 8 nucleotides line up with TRBD1. Trimming removed 0 bases from V and 7 bases from J; junction bases left unmatched: 5. The CDR3 length is 15 residues. Germline V CDR1 and CDR2: SGDLS, YYNGEE. The CDR3 DNA reads TGTGCCAGCAGCGTAGCTCAGGGGGCGGCTGAAAAACTGTTTTTT. As protein: CASSVAQGAAEKLFF.

The rearrangement joins TRBV5-1 to TRBJ2-3; 11 bases fit TRBD2. V lost 4 bases to trimming and J lost 0 bases; unmatched junction nucleotides: 4. Germline V gene lookup returns CDR1 SGHRS and CDR2 YFSETQ. The CDR3 has 16 residues. The CDR3 bases are TGCGCCAGCAGCCAGAGGACTAGCGGGAGCACAGATACGCAGTATTTT. Translated, it gives CASSQRTSGSTDTQYF.

This clone was seen a few times. The chain joins TRBV5-4 to TRBJ2-3; no reliable D call. The CDR3 length is 16 residues. V was clipped by 4 bases and J by 0 bases, with 15 bases between them. Germline lookup yields CDR1 SGHNT and CDR2 YYREEE (reference sequence). The CDR3 protein is CASSLLTYTSTDTQYF. DNA for the CDR3: TGTGCCAGCAGCCTCCTGACGTACACTAGCACAGATACGCAGTATTTT.